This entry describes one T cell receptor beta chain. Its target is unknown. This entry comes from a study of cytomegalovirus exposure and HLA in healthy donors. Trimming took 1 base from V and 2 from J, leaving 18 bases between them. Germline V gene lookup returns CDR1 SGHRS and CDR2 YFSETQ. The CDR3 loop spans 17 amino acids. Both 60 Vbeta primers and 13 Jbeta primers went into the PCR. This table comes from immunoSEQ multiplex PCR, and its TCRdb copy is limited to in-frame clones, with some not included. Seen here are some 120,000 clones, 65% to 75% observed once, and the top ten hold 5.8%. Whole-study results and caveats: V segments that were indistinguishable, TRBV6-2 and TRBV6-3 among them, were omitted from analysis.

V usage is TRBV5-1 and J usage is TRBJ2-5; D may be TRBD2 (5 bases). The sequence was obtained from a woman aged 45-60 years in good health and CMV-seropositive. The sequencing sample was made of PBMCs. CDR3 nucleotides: TGCGCCAGCAGCTTGATCCCCGAAAAGCGGAGTCAAGAGACCCAGTACTTC. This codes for CASSLIPEKRSQETQYF.